This entry lists 21 T cell receptor beta chains sequenced from one sample in a study of cytomegalovirus exposure and HLA in healthy donors. Researchers ran the PCR with 60 Vbeta and 13 Jbeta primers. Profiling relied on immunoSEQ multiplex PCR, and the TCRdb table lists in-frame clones only, not all of them. The table lists some 150,000 clones, almost 80% of them singletons, with more than 1.4% in the top ten. The specimen was PBMCs. Receptor source: a male donor in good health and CMV-seronegative.

The chain combines TRBV18 with TRBJ2-3; the match to TRBD1 covers 7 bases. V lost 2 bases, J lost 3 bases, and 8 bases stayed unmatched. Germline V CDR1 and CDR2: KGHSH, LQKENI. The CDR3 is 16 residues long. The CDR3 nucleotides read TGTGCCAGCTCACCAAGATCGGGACAGATAACAGATACGCAGTATTTT. It encodes CASSPRSGQITDTQYF. Filled out from reference TRBV18 and TRBJ2-3, the complete variable domain reads NAGVMQNPRHLVRRRGQEARLRCSPMKGHSHVYWYRQLPEEGLKFMVYLQKENIIDESGMPKERFSAEFPKEGPSILRIQQVVRGDSAAYFCASSPRSGQITDTQYFGPGTRLTVL.

The chain combines TRBV7-9 with TRBJ2-3; D is possibly TRBD2 (6 bases). The CDR3 loop spans 13 amino acids. In germline, CDR1 is SEHNR, CDR2 FQNEAQ (reference sequence). The V end was cut by 3 bases, the J end by 5 bases, with 9 bases between. The CDR3 nucleotides are TGTGCCAGCAGCTTTTCGGGAGTAGATACGCAGTATTTT. This translates into CASSFSGVDTQYF.

This chain joins TRBV19 and TRBJ1-1; D may be TRBD1 (6 bases). Looked up from germline, CDR1 is LNHDA and CDR2 is SQIVND (reference sequence). V dropped 5 bases and J dropped 6 bases, with 13 bases sitting between them. There are 13 residues in the CDR3. The CDR3: CASSVTGTPEAFF. In nucleotides, the CDR3 is TGTGCCAGTAGTGTCACAGGGACCCCTGAAGCTTTCTTT.

The chain links TRBV18 to TRBJ2-1, with 10 bases fitting TRBD1. Trimming took 3 bases from V and 6 from J; bases not matched to a gene: 5. CDR1 and CDR2 (germline): KGHSH, LQKENI. This CDR3 is built from 15 residues. The CDR3 nucleotides read TGTGCCAGCTCACCGATAGGGGACAGGGGCAATGAGCAGTTCTTC. Translating gives CASSPIGDRGNEQFF.

The CDR3 bases are TGTGCCAGCAGGCCGACACATATAAATTCACCCCTCCACTTT. This gives the protein CASRPTHINSPLHF. The chain couples TRBV2 to TRBJ1-6; D not resolved. The ends were cut back, 6 bases at V and 7 bases at J, with 13 bases in the middle. Germline-derived CDR1 and CDR2 are SNHLY and FYNNEI. The CDR3 sequence is 14 residues long. Full variable domain (outside the CDR3, taken from reference TRBV2 and TRBJ1-6): EPEVTQTPSHQVTQMGQEVILRCVPISNHLYFYWYRQILGQKVEFLVSFYNNEISEKSEIFDDQFSVERPDGSNFTLKIRSTKLEDSAMYFCASRPTHINSPLHFGNGTRLTVT.

The V and J genes are TRBV4-1 and TRBJ2-7; tentative D call: TRBD1 (5 bases). The CDR3 consists of 14 residues. V lost 0 bases to trimming and J lost 1 base, with 7 bases between them. Germline V lookup: CDR1 MGHRA, CDR2 YSYEKL. The CDR3 region is CASSQEGVSYEQYF. DNA for the CDR3: TGCGCCAGCAGCCAAGAAGGGGTTTCCTACGAGCAGTACTTC.

This chain joins TRBV6-5 and TRBJ1-1; perhaps TRBD1 as D (5 bases). Trimming took off 4 bases at V and 4 bases at J, with 16 bases between the two ends. The CDR3 contains 15 residues. In germline, CDR1 is MNHEY, CDR2 SVGAGI. CDR3 region: CASSSSTVGSTEAFF. The CDR3 region has the DNA TGTGCCAGCAGTTCCTCGACAGTCGGGAGCACTGAAGCTTTCTTT.

The chain recombines TRBV5-1 with TRBJ1-1; D may be TRBD1 (6 bases). The CDR3 is 15 residues long. Looked up from germline, CDR1 is SGHRS and CDR2 is YFSETQ. V gave up 4 bases and J gave up 5 bases, with 18 bases separating them. CDR3 nucleotide sequence: TGCGCCAGCAGCCCGGGGCAGGGGTTAGGAACTGAAGCTTTCTTT. Its protein product is CASSPGQGLGTEAFF.

The V gene is TRBV5-4, the J gene TRBJ2-3, with TRBD2 identical over 12 bases. J lost 5 bases, V lost 3 bases, and 4 bases had no gene match. In germline, CDR1 is SGHNT, CDR2 YYREEE (reference sequence). The CDR3 length is 15 residues. The CDR3 DNA is TGTGCCAGCAGCTCACTAGCGGGAGGTATAGATACGCAGTATTTT. This gives the protein CASSSLAGGIDTQYF.

The chain joins TRBV6-6 to TRBJ2-2; no firm D call. Germline CDR1 and CDR2: MNHNY and SVGAGI (reference sequence). CDR3 length: 14 amino acids. V was cut by 7 bases and J by 4 bases, with 13 bases left in between. As DNA, the CDR3 is TGTGCCAGCACCCAGTATTCTGGCACCGGGGAGCTGTTTTTT. Translated, it gives CASTQYSGTGELFF.

V gene TRBV9 combines with J gene TRBJ2-3; possibly TRBD1 for D (6 bases). CDR3 length: 15 residues. Germline CDR1 and CDR2: SGDLS and YYNGEE. Trimming pared 2 bases from V and 0 bases from J, leaving 10 bases between. CDR3 DNA: TGTGCCAGCAGCGTGAGGACAGCTAGCACAGATACGCAGTATTTT. This sequence encodes CASSVRTASTDTQYF.

This chain joins TRBV7-2 and TRBJ2-1; 14 bases are a match to TRBD2. The germline gives CDR1 SGHTA, CDR2 FQGNSA. The CDR3 totals 17 residues. V trimming: 0 bases; J trimming: 7 bases; junction bases outside the gene matches: 5. The CDR3 DNA reads as TGTGCCAGCAGCTTAGCAGGACTAGCGGGAGGTGCGAATGAGCAGTTCTTC. Translated: CASSLAGLAGGANEQFF.

J is TRBJ2-7 and V is TRBV5-1; D is perhaps TRBD2 (6 bases). V was clipped by 1 base and J by 6 bases, with 17 bases between them. This CDR3 contains 15 residues. Germline CDR1 SGHRS, CDR2 YFSETQ. CDR3 DNA: TGCGCCAGCAGCTTGATGTCGATCGACGGGGGCGAGCAGTACTTC. This sequence encodes CASSLMSIDGGEQYF.

This rearrangement joins TRBV18 to TRBJ1-5; D uncertain. CDR1 KGHSH and CDR2 LQKENI come from the germline V gene. Trimming cost V 5 bases and J 7 bases, with 15 bases left between them. The CDR3 covers 14 residues. CDR3 protein: CASSFERREQPQHF. The DNA for the CDR3 is TGTGCCAGCTCATTCGAGAGGAGGGAACAGCCCCAGCATTTT.

V is TRBV5-8 and J is TRBJ2-7, with 8 bases matching TRBD1. Unmatched junction bases numbered 5, after V lost 0 bases and J lost 6 bases. In germline, CDR1 is SGHTS, CDR2 YDEGEE. The CDR3 is 14 residues long. The CDR3, as DNA: TGTGCCAGCAGCTTGGAGCAGGGGGCCCTCGAGCAGTACTTC. Its protein product is CASSLEQGALEQYF.

V and J are TRBV9 and TRBJ2-3; 7 bases line up with TRBD1. Germline values: CDR1 SGDLS, CDR2 YYNGEE. V dropped 4 bases and J dropped 2; count of bases not matched to a gene: 7. There are 15 residues in the CDR3. CDR3 sequence: CASSFAGTVTDTQYF. For the CDR3, the DNA is TGTGCCAGCAGCTTCGCCGGGACAGTCACAGATACGCAGTATTTT.

This rearrangement joins TRBV27 to TRBJ2-7; maybe TRBD2 (5 bases). Germline loops: CDR1 MNHEY, CDR2 SMNVEV (reference sequence). Trimming stripped 2 bases from V and 5 bases from J, with 13 bases between. This CDR3 comprises 14 residues. In nucleotides, the CDR3 is TGTGCCAGCAGTTTAACCGAGGGAAGCAACGAGCAGTACTTC. Translating gives CASSLTEGSNEQYF.

J is TRBJ2-7 and V is TRBV18; 8 nucleotides match TRBD2. Germline V CDR1 and CDR2: KGHSH, LQKENI. The CDR3 extends over 16 amino acids. The V and J ends lost 4 bases and 3 bases, in that order; junction bases with no gene match: 11. CDR3 sequence: CASSRAGTSGFYEQYF. The DNA of the CDR3 is TGTGCCAGCTCACGCGCCGGAACTAGCGGTTTCTACGAGCAGTACTTC.

This clone was counted only a few times. The chain recombines TRBV4-2 with TRBJ2-1; D possibly corresponds to TRBD1 (6 bases). The V gene lost 4 bases and the J gene lost 0 bases, with 19 bases spanning the gap. The germline CDR1 and CDR2 sequences are LGHNA and YNFKEQ. The CDR3 is 18 amino acids. CDR3 region: CASSPHIEGQSSYNEQFF. In DNA, the CDR3 is TGTGCCAGCAGCCCGCATATTGAAGGACAGAGCTCCTACAATGAGCAGTTCTTC.

For this clone: This CDR3 is also generated by other DNA sequences in the sample. The chain carries TRBV5-1 and TRBJ2-1; 12 bases fit TRBD2. CDR1 and CDR2 from the germline V gene are SGHRS and YFSETQ. This CDR3 spans 15 amino acids. V lost 4 bases, J lost 3 bases, and 2 bases stayed unmatched. CDR3 in DNA: TGCGCCAGCAGCCCGACTAGCGGGAGCTACAATGAGCAGTTCTTC. It encodes CASSPTSGSYNEQFF.

V usage is TRBV4-1 and J usage is TRBJ1-3; D not certain. The germline V gene encodes CDR1 MGHRA and CDR2 YSYEKL. The CDR3 extends over 18 amino acids. V was shortened by 4 bases and J by 4 bases, with 23 bases between the two germline ends. The CDR3 is CASSPLPGDWASGNTIYF. DNA of the CDR3: TGCGCCAGCAGCCCCCTCCCGGGAGATTGGGCCTCGGGAAACACCATATATTTT.